This TCR beta chain was observed in a study of T cell clones after liver transplantation. The wider study: Patients counted as tolerant after at least one year off all immunosuppression, enzymes not exceeding twice normal. Study results and limitations: Circulating graft-donor-reactive CD4 TCRbeta sequences fell significantly post-transplant in 5 of 8 subjects.

TCRdb's copy holds only in-frame clones and misses some; the assay was immunoSEQ multiplex PCR. Among some 120,000 clones listed, approximately 90% were seen once. Notes on this clone: What it recognizes is unknown.

The sample here was CD4+ T cells from blood, taken 12 months after liver transplant. The receptor's source is a human patient who received a liver transplant. Some T cells may be supplied by the graft donor.

CDR3 bases: TGTGCCAGCAGCCCCCGTAGCGGGAGAGCCTACAATGAGCAGTTCTTC. Residues: CASSPRSGRAYNEQFF. This chain links TRBV5-6 with TRBJ2-1, with TRBD2 matching 9 bases. Losses at the gene ends were 4 bases for V and 2 bases for J; bases not matched to a gene: 7. Germline lookup yields CDR1 SGHDT and CDR2 YYEEEE. This CDR3 is built from 16 residues.